This TCR beta chain was observed in a study of blood T cell repertoires in COVID-19. Participant-given clinical history determined each cohort assignment. Profiling relied on immunoSEQ multiplex PCR, and the TCRdb table lists in-frame clones only, not all of them. Altogether roughly 230,000 clones are present, 87% being singletons, with the ten largest covering 7.2%. This clone was counted a single time. This clonotype was sampled from a man between 25 and 39 years old in a cohort exposed to, infected with or recovered from COVID-19 (not recorded which). Sequenced sample: PBMCs or T cells enriched from blood (not recorded which).

CDR3 in amino acids: CATSPAAYEQYF. CDR3 nucleotides: TGTGCCACCAGCCCAGCGGCCTACGAGCAGTACTTC. The chain combines TRBV15 with TRBJ2-7, with D perhaps matching TRBD2 (5 bases). The V end lost 5 bases, the J end lost 2 bases, and 7 bases lay between the germline ends. Germline V gives CDR1 LNHNV, CDR2 YYDKDF (reference sequence). CDR3 length: 12 amino acids.